This TCR beta chain derives from a study of blood T cell repertoires in COVID-19. Background on the study: Collection of acute and convalescent COVID-19 samples took place in the United States, Italy and Spain.

V lost 2 bases to trimming and J lost 4 bases; unmatched junction nucleotides: 8. In germline, CDR1 is SGHVS, CDR2 FQNEAQ. The CDR3 sequence is 16 residues long. This clone was seen just once. Original data processing: Counts of nucleated cells, estimated from reference gene primer amplification, were obtained. Libraries were prepared by immunoSEQ multiplex PCR; TCRdb keeps only in-frame clonotypes and omits some of them. D and trimming were read from the DNA, whereas the V and J calls and clone size are those reported in that table. This sample has about 47,000 clones, with 81% found just once. Patients from Seattle were sampled longitudinally, starting during active infection.

The chain links TRBV7-8 to TRBJ2-3; TRBD2 matches 8 bases. The sequencing sample was made of peripheral blood. The TCR originated in a woman of 80 years or more with COVID-19, enrolled during active disease. For the CDR3, the DNA is TGTGCCAGCAGCTTACAGGTAGCGGGAAGCCCAGATACGCAGTATTTT. Protein product: CASSLQVAGSPDTQYF.